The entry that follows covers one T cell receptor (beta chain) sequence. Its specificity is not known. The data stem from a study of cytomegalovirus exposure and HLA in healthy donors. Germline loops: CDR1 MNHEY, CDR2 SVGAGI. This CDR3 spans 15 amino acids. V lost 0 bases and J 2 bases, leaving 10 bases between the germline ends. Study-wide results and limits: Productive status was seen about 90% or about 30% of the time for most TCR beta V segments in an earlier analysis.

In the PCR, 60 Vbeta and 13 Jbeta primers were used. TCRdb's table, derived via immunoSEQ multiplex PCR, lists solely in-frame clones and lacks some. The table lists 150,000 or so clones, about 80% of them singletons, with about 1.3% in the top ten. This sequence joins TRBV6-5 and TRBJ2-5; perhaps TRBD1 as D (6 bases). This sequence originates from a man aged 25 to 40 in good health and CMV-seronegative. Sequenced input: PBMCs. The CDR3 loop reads CASSYSGAAQETQYF. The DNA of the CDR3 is TGTGCCAGCAGTTACTCGGGGGCAGCTCAAGAGACCCAGTACTTC.